The source of this T cell receptor beta chain is a study of blood T cell repertoires in COVID-19. V shed 2 bases and J shed 0 bases, with 5 bases lying between them. Germline V CDR1 and CDR2: SGHDT, YYEEEE. CDR3 length: 13 amino acids. Here immunoSEQ multiplex PCR was the method, and the copy in TCRdb shows in-frame clones only, minus some. The sample has about 130,000 clones, approximately 82% seen once; the top ten hold 3.5% to 4%. This clonotype was obtained from a woman aged 45-60 years with acute or convalescent COVID-19. The specimen was peripheral blood. This chain connects TRBV5-6 to TRBJ2-5; D ambiguous. CDR3 nucleotide sequence: TGTGCCAGCAGCTTCAGATACCAAGAGACCCAGTACTTC. This sequence encodes CASSFRYQETQYF.